Presented here are 15 T cell receptor beta chains from one specimen sequenced in a study of shared clonotypes between healthy human individuals. Sequencing used immunoSEQ multiplex PCR; TCRdb keeps in-frame clones, though not all of them. The sample holds around 700,000 clones; 92% are singletons and the top ten take more than 20%. Naive-designated CD8 cells lacked CD45RO, were positively enriched for CCR7, and omitted terminally differentiated effector memory CD45RA+ cells. Sequenced: naive CD8+ T cells sorted from blood. The receptors come from a man aged 25 to 40 in good health.

The chain is built from TRBV11-2 and TRBJ1-1; D remains unclear. Germline V lookup: CDR1 SGHAT, CDR2 FQNNGV. The V end was cut by 2 bases, the J end by 7 bases, with 5 bases between. The CDR3 sequence is 11 residues long. The CDR3 loop reads CASSLNIEAFF. Here the CDR3 DNA reads TGTGCCAGCAGCTTAAATATTGAAGCTTTCTTT. The full variable domain, in which reference TRBV11-2 and TRBJ1-1 provide the parts outside the CDR3, is EAGVAQSPRYKIIEKRQSVAFWCNPISGHATLYWYQQILGQGPKLLIQFQNNGVVDDSQLPKDRFSAERLKGVDSTLKIQPAKLEDSAVYLCASSLNIEAFFGQGTRLTVV.

This chain links TRBV5-1 with TRBJ1-2, with TRBD1 matching over 9 bases. With V trimmed by 4 bases and J by 5 bases, 6 bases remained unmatched. Germline V gene data show CDR1 as SGHRS and CDR2 as YFSETQ. There are 14 residues in the CDR3. CDR3 sequence reads: CASSNRDRDYGYTF. The CDR3 DNA reads TGCGCCAGCAGCAACCGGGACAGGGATTATGGCTACACCTTC.

The chain joins TRBV27 to TRBJ2-7, with 8 bases identical to TRBD2. V lost 4 bases, J lost 2 bases, and 22 bases stayed unmatched. Germline assignment: CDR1 MNHEY and CDR2 SMNVEV (reference sequence). The CDR3 covers 20 residues. The CDR3 bases are TGTGCCAGCAGTTCCACGAAGGCTAGCGGGCAAGGGCGCAAACCCTACGAGCAGTACTTC. It is translated as CASSSTKASGQGRKPYEQYF.

This chain uses TRBV27 with TRBJ1-1; D not certain. Germline V lookup: CDR1 MNHEY, CDR2 SMNVEV (reference sequence). The germline V and J ends were trimmed by 6 bases and 7 bases, with 15 bases remaining between them. The CDR3 has 13 residues. CDR3 nucleotides: TGTGCCAGCAGCTTAGTGGGAATAGGTGAAGCTTTCTTT. Translation: CASSLVGIGEAFF.

The gene calls are TRBV6-5 and TRBJ2-1, with a possible D match to TRBD1 (5 bases). The CDR3 contains 15 residues. Trimming removed 0 bases at V and 9 bases at J, with 15 bases between. Germline loops: CDR1 MNHEY, CDR2 SVGAGI. The CDR3 DNA sequence: TGTGCCAGCAGTTACTCGGGATACAGGCTATTTGAGCAGTTCTTC. This sequence encodes CASSYSGYRLFEQFF.

This clone was picked up one time. The chain combines TRBV27 with TRBJ2-1; D is undetermined. The CDR3 totals 12 residues. The V gene lost 5 bases and the J gene lost 8 bases, with 10 bases spanning the gap. CDR1 is MNHEY, CDR2 SMNVEV, per germline (reference sequence). CDR3 in DNA: TGTGCCAGCAGTCCTGGAGTTGATGAGCAGTTCTTC. Translating it yields CASSPGVDEQFF.

The rearrangement links TRBV19 to TRBJ2-1, with 11 bases lining up with TRBD2. Germline CDR1 and CDR2: LNHDA and SQIVND (reference sequence). V shed 6 bases and J 6 bases; nucleotides not matched to a gene: 7. This CDR3 contains 15 residues. The CDR3 coding sequence is TGTGCCAGTAGGTCACTAGCGGGAGCCCTCAATGAGCAGTTCTTC. Its translation is CASRSLAGALNEQFF. Full variable domain (rest looked up from reference TRBV19 and TRBJ2-1): DGGITQSPKYLFRKEGQNVTLSCEQNLNHDAMYWYRQDPGQGLRLIYYSQIVNDFQKGDIAEGYSVSREKKESFPLTVTSAQKNPTAFYLCASRSLAGALNEQFFGPGTRLTVL.

The J gene is TRBJ1-1, the V gene TRBV27; D gene uncertain. Trimming left V 2 bases short and J 7 bases short, with 11 bases between. The CDR3 consists of 13 residues. CDR1 is MNHEY, CDR2 SMNVEV, per germline (reference sequence). The CDR3 coding sequence is TGTGCCAGCAGTTTACGCAGGACGTATGAAGCTTTCTTT. Amino acids: CASSLRRTYEAFF.

The chain employs TRBV10-3 and TRBJ1-1; perhaps TRBD1 as D (5 bases). The V end was cut by 0 bases, the J end by 5 bases, with 7 bases between. Germline V CDR1 and CDR2: ENHRY, SYGVKD. The CDR3 contains 13 residues. The CDR3 here is CAISESKGTEAFF. As DNA, the CDR3 is TGTGCCATCAGTGAGTCCAAGGGGACTGAAGCTTTCTTT.

Concerning this clone itself: The same CDR3 also results from other DNA sequences found in this sample. The V and J genes are TRBV5-1 and TRBJ2-7, with unresolved D. Germline V gene data show CDR1 as SGHRS and CDR2 as YFSETQ. V was pared by 2 bases and J by 0 bases, with 9 bases between. This CDR3 comprises 14 residues. The chain's CDR3 is CASSLVGNSYEQYF. CDR3 nucleotides: TGCGCCAGCAGCTTAGTTGGAAACTCCTACGAGCAGTACTTC.

The V call is TRBV25-1, the J call TRBJ1-4, with D tentatively TRBD1 (5 bases). Trimming removed 6 bases from V and 3 bases from J, with 11 bases in between. The CDR3 is made up of 14 amino acids. The germline CDR1 and CDR2 sequences are MGHDK and SYGVNS. CDR3: CASSLTGANEKLFF. The CDR3 coding sequence is TGTGCCAGCAGCCTCACGGGGGCTAATGAAAAACTGTTTTTT.

The CDR3 sequence: CASSSGTSGSWRNEQFF. The CDR3 coding sequence is TGTGCCAGCAGCTCAGGGACTAGCGGGAGTTGGCGCAATGAGCAGTTCTTC. J is TRBJ2-1 and V is TRBV7-9, with 14 bases lining up with TRBD2. The CDR3 runs to 17 residues. J gave up 6 bases and V 4 bases, and 8 bases lay outside the gene matches. Germline V gene sequence: CDR1 SEHNR, CDR2 FQNEAQ (reference sequence). The entire variable domain, with the rest obtained from reference TRBV7-9 and TRBJ2-1, is as follows: DTGVSQNPRHKITKRGQNVTFRCDPISEHNRLYWYRQTLGQGPEFLTYFQNEAQLEKSRLLSDRFSAERPKGSFSTLEIQRTEQGDSAMYLCASSSGTSGSWRNEQFFGPGTRLTVL.

CDR3 nucleotide sequence: TGTGCCAGCAGTGATACGGCTACCCTCACAGATACGCAGTATTTT. This sequence encodes CASSDTATLTDTQYF. This sequence joins TRBV2 and TRBJ2-3; D remains ambiguous. The CDR3 consists of 15 residues. Trimming stripped 3 bases from V and 2 bases from J, with 12 bases between. The germline CDR1 and CDR2 sequences are SNHLY and FYNNEI.

In regard to this clone: In the same sample, other DNA sequences code for this CDR3. The V call is TRBV15, the J call TRBJ2-7; TRBD1 matches 9 bases. Per germline, CDR1 LNHNV and CDR2 YYDKDF (reference sequence). The CDR3 covers 14 residues. The J segment lost 3 bases and the V segment lost 3 bases, leaving 3 bases of the junction unmatched. The CDR3, as DNA: TGTGCCACCAGCAGCGGACAGGGGAGCTACGAGCAGTACTTC. Translating gives CATSSGQGSYEQYF.

The chain is built from TRBV5-5 and TRBJ1-1; 8 bases agree with TRBD1. The germline CDR1 and CDR2 sequences are SGHKS and YYEKEE (reference sequence). Unmatched junction bases numbered 5, after V lost 2 bases and J lost 5 bases. The CDR3 spans 14 residues. The CDR3 loop reads CASSFEQGGTEAFF. The CDR3 nucleotides read TGTGCCAGCAGCTTTGAACAGGGGGGTACTGAAGCTTTCTTT.